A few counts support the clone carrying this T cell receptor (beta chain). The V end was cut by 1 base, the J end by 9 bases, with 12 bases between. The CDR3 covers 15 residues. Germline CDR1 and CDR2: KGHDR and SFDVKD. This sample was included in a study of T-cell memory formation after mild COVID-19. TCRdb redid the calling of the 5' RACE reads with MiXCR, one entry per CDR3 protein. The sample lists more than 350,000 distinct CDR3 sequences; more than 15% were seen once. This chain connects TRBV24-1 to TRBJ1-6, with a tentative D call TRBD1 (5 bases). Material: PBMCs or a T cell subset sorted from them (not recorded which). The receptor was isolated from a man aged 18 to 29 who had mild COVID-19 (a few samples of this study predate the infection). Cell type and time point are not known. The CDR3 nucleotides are TGTGCCACCAGTGATTTACCAGGGAGTGGTTCACCCCTCCACTTT. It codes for CATSDLPGSGSPLHF.